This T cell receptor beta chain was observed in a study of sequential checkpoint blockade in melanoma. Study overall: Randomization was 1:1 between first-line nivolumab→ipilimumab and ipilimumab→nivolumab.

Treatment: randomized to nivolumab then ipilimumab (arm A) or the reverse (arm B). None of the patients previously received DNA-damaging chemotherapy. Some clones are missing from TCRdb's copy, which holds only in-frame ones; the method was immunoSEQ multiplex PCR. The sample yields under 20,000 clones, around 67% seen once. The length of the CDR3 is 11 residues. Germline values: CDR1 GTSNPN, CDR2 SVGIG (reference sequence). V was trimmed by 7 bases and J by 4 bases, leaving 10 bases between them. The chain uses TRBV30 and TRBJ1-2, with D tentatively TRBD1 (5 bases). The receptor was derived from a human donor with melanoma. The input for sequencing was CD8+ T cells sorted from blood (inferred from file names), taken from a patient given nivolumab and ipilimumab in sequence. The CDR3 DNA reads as TGTGCCTTACCCGGGGGCTATGGCTACACCTTC. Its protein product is CALPGGYGYTF. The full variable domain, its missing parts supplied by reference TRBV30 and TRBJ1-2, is SQTIHQWPATLVQPVGSPLSLECTVEGTSNPNLYWYRQAAGRGLQLLFYSVGIGQISSEVPQNLSASRPQDRQFILSSKKLLLSDSGFYLCALPGGYGYTFGSGTRLTVV.